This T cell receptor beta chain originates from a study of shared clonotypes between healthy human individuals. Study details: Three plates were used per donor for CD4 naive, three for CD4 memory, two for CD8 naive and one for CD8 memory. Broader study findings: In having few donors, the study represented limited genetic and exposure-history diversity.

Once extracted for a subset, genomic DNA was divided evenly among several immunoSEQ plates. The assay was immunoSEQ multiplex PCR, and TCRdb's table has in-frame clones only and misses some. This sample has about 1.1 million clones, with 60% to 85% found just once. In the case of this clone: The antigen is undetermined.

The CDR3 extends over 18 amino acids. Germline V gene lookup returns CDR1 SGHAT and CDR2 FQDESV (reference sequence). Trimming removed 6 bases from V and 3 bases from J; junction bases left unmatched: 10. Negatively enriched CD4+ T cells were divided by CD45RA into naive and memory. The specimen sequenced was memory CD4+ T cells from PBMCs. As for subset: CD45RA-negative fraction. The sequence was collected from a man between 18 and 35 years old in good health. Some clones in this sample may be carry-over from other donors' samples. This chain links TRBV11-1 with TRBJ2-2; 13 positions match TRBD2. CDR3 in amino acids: CASRSELAGGSYTGELFF. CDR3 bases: TGTGCCAGCAGATCCGAACTAGCGGGAGGGTCGTACACCGGGGAGCTGTTTTTT.